The source of this T cell receptor beta chain is a study of T cell responses to AZD1222 COVID-19 vaccine. Study-level findings and limits: Among AZD1222 vaccinees, only six or seven were seropositive at baseline. Among vaccine-associated CD4 TCRs, coverage spanned spike, with dominance at 160-218 and 743-854. Donors were largely white British and mainly female; clonal diversity was possibly underestimated.

Assay used: immunoSEQ multiplex PCR; TCRdb lists only in-frame clones, some missing. The sample has some 110,000 clones; 75% to 90% are singletons. Concerning this clone: Antigen unknown.

Sample: peripheral blood, taken on day 0 of AZD1222 vaccination. The sequence came from an adult in good health.

CDR3 nucleotide sequence: TGTGCCAGCTCACCAGGGGACAGAGAACATGGCTACACCTTC. Protein: CASSPGDREHGYTF. This sequence joins TRBV18 and TRBJ1-2; the match to TRBD1 covers 7 bases. Germline V gives CDR1 KGHSH, CDR2 LQKENI. V trimming: 2 bases; J trimming: 6 bases; junction bases outside the gene matches: 6. This CDR3 is 14 amino acids long.